These 27 T cell receptor beta chains share one sample of origin, sequenced in a study of vaccination and CD4 T cells after COVID-19. Once obtained from cultured CD4+ T cells, the DNA was sequenced using the Oncomine TCR Beta short-read assay. TCRdb re-derived calls from the PCR reads in MiXCR, one entry per CDR3 protein. The sample holds more than 20,000 distinct CDR3 sequences, less than 35% seen once. Time point given: late sampling 161 to 241 days after vaccination in a few convalescent patients. Treatment of the sample: roughly 10-day PBMC culture with coronavirus spike peptide pools or control peptides (ViraFEST assay). What these receptors recognize is not known. Specimen: CD4+ T cells from blood, cultured in vitro, collected about 7 months after SARS-CoV-2 vaccination. The source of these receptors is a human donor who had recovered from COVID-19.

The chain combines TRBV2 with TRBJ1-2; D is unresolved. V gave up 10 bases and J gave up 8 bases, with 20 bases separating them. Germline lookup yields CDR1 SNHLY and CDR2 FYNNEI. The CDR3 loop spans 13 amino acids. DNA of the CDR3: TGTGCCAAGCAGAACCCCGAACAAGGGGGCTACACCTTC. Translating gives CAKQNPEQGGYTF.

The chain is built from TRBV20-1 and TRBJ1-6; D is uncertain. CDR3 length: 13 amino acids. Germline CDR1 is DFQATT and CDR2 is SNEGSKA (reference sequence). In nucleotides, the CDR3 is TGCTCTGGGAGGGCCCTCGATAATTCACCCCTCCACTTT. Translation gives CSGRALDNSPLHF.

The CDR3 region has the DNA TGTGCCAGCAGCTTAGTAATGACCGGGGAGCTGTTTTTT. Amino acids: CASSLVMTGELFF. The gene calls are TRBV7-2 and TRBJ2-2; D not certain. The CDR3 contains 13 residues. V lost 1 base and J 5 bases, leaving 5 bases between the germline ends. The germline gives CDR1 SGHTA, CDR2 FQGNSA.

The V gene is TRBV6-1, the J gene TRBJ2-7; D not certain. The CDR3 covers 13 residues. Trimming removed 6 bases from V and 4 bases from J, with 13 bases in between. Germline V gene lookup returns CDR1 MNHNS and CDR2 SASEGT. DNA of the CDR3: TGTGCCAGCAGGATATACTCGAATTACGAGCAGTACTTC. Translating gives CASRIYSNYEQYF.

V usage is TRBV5-5 and J usage is TRBJ1-2; a weak D match, TRBD1 (6 bases). The V gene's germline CDR1 is SGHKS and CDR2 YYEKEE (reference sequence). This CDR3 comprises 14 residues. V was clipped by 4 bases and J by 2 bases, with 12 bases between them. The CDR3 protein is CASSRRGDNYGYTF. For the CDR3, the DNA is TGTGCCAGCAGCCGGAGGGGGGACAACTATGGCTACACCTTC.

The V and J genes are TRBV5-4 and TRBJ2-5, with D unclear. This CDR3 region has 14 residues. V was clipped by 2 bases and J by 4 bases, with 12 bases between them. CDR1 is SGHNT, CDR2 YYREEE, per germline (reference sequence). As DNA, the CDR3 is TGTGCCAGCAGCTTTGTTCTTGACCTAGAGACCCAGTACTTC. This codes for CASSFVLDLETQYF. Full variable domain (rest looked up from reference TRBV5-4 and TRBJ2-5): ETGVTQSPTHLIKTRGQQVTLRCSSQSGHNTVSWYQQALGQGPQFIFQYYREEENGRGNFPPRFSGLQFPNYSSELNVNALELDDSALYLCASSFVLDLETQYFGPGTRLLVL.

The J gene is TRBJ2-1, the V gene TRBV10-3; TRBD2 matches 11 bases. V trimming: 2 bases; J trimming: 3 bases; junction bases outside the gene matches: 0. Germline V CDR1 and CDR2: ENHRY, SYGVKD. The CDR3 loop spans 15 amino acids. The CDR3 is CAISEGLAGYNEQFF. CDR3 bases: TGTGCCATCAGTGAGGGACTAGCGGGCTACAATGAGCAGTTCTTC.

In its sample, this clonotype ranks as medium-sized. V and J are TRBV6-1 and TRBJ2-3, with 10 bases aligning to TRBD2. The CDR3 spans 16 residues. Germline V gene lookup returns CDR1 MNHNS and CDR2 SASEGT. Trimming cost V 6 bases and J 2 bases; bases outside gene matches: 8. CDR3 in DNA: TGTGCCAGCAGGTCGTCGCTAGCGGGAGCCACAGATACGCAGTATTTT. Its translation: CASRSSLAGATDTQYF.

The gene calls are TRBV19 and TRBJ2-7; 9 positions match TRBD1. V trimming: 6 bases; J trimming: 4 bases; junction bases outside the gene matches: 10. Germline CDR1 and CDR2: LNHDA and SQIVND (reference sequence). The CDR3 totals 15 residues. The CDR3 loop reads CASSLGTGRGYEQYF. The CDR3 DNA is TGTGCCAGTAGCCTTGGGACAGGGAGAGGGTACGAGCAGTACTTC.

This clonotype was counted a few times. This chain joins TRBV6-1 and TRBJ1-1; 10 bases agree with TRBD1. This CDR3 contains 13 residues. CDR1 is MNHNS and CDR2 is SASEGT in the germline V gene. The J segment lost 3 bases and the V segment lost 7 bases, leaving 2 bases of the junction unmatched. The CDR3 protein is CASTGTGDTEAFF. The CDR3 DNA reads TGTGCCAGCACCGGGACAGGGGACACTGAAGCTTTCTTT.

The genes are TRBV5-4 and TRBJ2-2; D gene unclear. Germline loops: CDR1 SGHNT, CDR2 YYREEE (reference sequence). The CDR3 length is 14 residues. V lost 3 bases and J 6 bases, leaving 12 bases between the germline ends. The CDR3 nucleotides are TGTGCCAGCAGCTCCGAGGTGGGGTCCGGGGAGCTGTTTTTT. Translation: CASSSEVGSGELFF.

The table lists this clonotype with a few counts. The V gene is TRBV7-8, the J gene TRBJ2-5; 13 nucleotides line up with TRBD2. Trimming cost V 5 bases and J 5 bases; bases outside gene matches: 8. CDR1 and CDR2 (germline): SGHVS, FQNEAQ. The length of the CDR3 is 16 residues. CDR3 region: CASSATSGRGVETQYF. The CDR3 DNA sequence: TGTGCCAGCAGCGCCACTAGCGGGAGGGGCGTCGAGACCCAGTACTTC.

The chain employs TRBV18 and TRBJ2-7, with a weak D call TRBD2 (6 bases). The length of the CDR3 is 16 residues. Trimming removed 6 bases from V and 5 bases from J, with 23 bases in between. In germline, CDR1 is KGHSH, CDR2 LQKENI. This chain's CDR3 is CASSPDGGGAKDEQYF. In DNA form, the CDR3 reads TGTGCCAGCTCCCCCGACGGGGGAGGCGCCAAAGACGAGCAGTACTTC.

This rearrangement joins TRBV5-4 to TRBJ1-6; no reliable D call. V lost 0 bases and J lost 10, with 8 bases in between. Germline V gene sequence: CDR1 SGHNT, CDR2 YYREEE (reference sequence). The length of the CDR3 is 13 residues. CDR3 sequence (DNA): TGTGCCAGCAGCTTGGGACAAACATCACCCCTCCACTTT. This encodes CASSLGQTSPLHF. The full variable domain, completed using reference TRBV5-4 and TRBJ1-6, is ETGVTQSPTHLIKTRGQQVTLRCSSQSGHNTVSWYQQALGQGPQFIFQYYREEENGRGNFPPRFSGLQFPNYSSELNVNALELDDSALYLCASSLGQTSPLHFGNGTRLTVT.

This clonotype showed up just a few times. The gene calls are TRBV20-1 and TRBJ1-1; D may be TRBD1 (5 bases). Trimming removed 5 bases from V and 1 base from J, with 17 bases in between. The CDR3 loop spans 15 amino acids. Germline V gives CDR1 DFQATT, CDR2 SNEGSKA (reference sequence). The CDR3 region has the DNA TGCAGTGCTTCTCTCCCGGGACGGGCGAACACTGAAGCTTTCTTT. Translation: CSASLPGRANTEAFF.

This clonotype was detected only a few times. The chain employs TRBV10-3 and TRBJ2-5; 16 nucleotides match TRBD2. The germline V gene encodes CDR1 ENHRY and CDR2 SYGVKD. This CDR3 is 18 amino acids long. V gave up 6 bases and J gave up 4 bases; unmatched junction bases: 11. The CDR3 coding sequence is TGTGCCATCAGCCCTTCGGTGGGACTAGCGGGGGGGCTAGAGACCCAGTACTTC. Protein product: CAISPSVGLAGGLETQYF.

The chain couples TRBV28 to TRBJ1-1; 7 positions agree with TRBD1. The CDR3 spans 15 residues. The junction had 9 bases not matched to a gene; V was cut back by 3 bases and J by 5 bases. The germline V gene has CDR1 MDHEN and CDR2 SYDVKM. CDR3 in DNA: TGTGCCAGCAGTTTCTCCCAGACAGGGCGAACTGAAGCTTTCTTT. It yields the protein CASSFSQTGRTEAFF.

This sequence joins TRBV19 and TRBJ2-7, with D perhaps TRBD1 (6 bases). Trimming pared 5 bases from V and 3 bases from J, leaving 14 bases between. The CDR3 runs 14 residues. Germline CDR1 and CDR2: LNHDA and SQIVND (reference sequence). In nucleotides, the CDR3 is TGTGCCAGTAGTTCGAGACAGGCGTTCTACGAGCAGTACTTC. Translated, it gives CASSSRQAFYEQYF.

The chain uses TRBV20-1 and TRBJ2-1; a possible D gene is TRBD1 (6 bases). CDR1 and CDR2 from the germline V gene are DFQATT and SNEGSKA (reference sequence). V lost 0 bases to trimming and J lost 10 bases, with 10 bases between them. The CDR3 consists of 12 residues. DNA for the CDR3: TGCAGTGCTAGAGATCATGGGGGCGAGCAGTTCTTC. It encodes CSARDHGGEQFF.

The rearrangement links TRBV20-1 to TRBJ1-5, with unresolved D. The V gene's germline CDR1 is DFQATT and CDR2 SNEGSKA (reference sequence). This CDR3 is 14 amino acids long. V lost 5 bases and J 4 bases, leaving 15 bases between the germline ends. The CDR3 region is CSADSNGGNQPQHF. For the CDR3, the DNA is TGCAGTGCTGATTCGAACGGAGGGAATCAGCCCCAGCATTTT.

V is TRBV7-2 and J is TRBJ2-3; 12 nucleotides line up with TRBD2. V was clipped by 0 bases and J by 6 bases; unmatched bases: 4. From germline, CDR1 is SGHTA and CDR2 FQGNSA. The CDR3 extends over 16 amino acids. CDR3 sequence: CASSLAGTSGLDTQYF. The CDR3 DNA follows: TGTGCCAGCAGCTTAGCCGGGACTAGCGGGCTGGATACGCAGTATTTT.

This clonotype has just a few counts. This sequence joins TRBV20-1 and TRBJ2-1; 10 positions agree with TRBD2. Germline CDR1 is DFQATT and CDR2 is SNEGSKA (reference sequence). The CDR3 is made up of 13 amino acids. Germline trimming cut 6 bases from V and 6 bases from J; bases unmatched to any gene: 5. Here the CDR3 DNA reads TGCAGTGCCCCAAGGACTAGCGGCAATGAGCAGTTCTTC. It is translated as CSAPRTSGNEQFF.

J is TRBJ2-5 and V is TRBV7-9; no firm D call. The CDR3 sequence is 14 residues long. The V gene's germline CDR1 is SEHNR and CDR2 FQNEAQ (reference sequence). The germline V and J ends were trimmed by 2 bases and 1 base, with 8 bases remaining between them. The CDR3 sequence is CASSLSLTQETQYF. The CDR3 DNA is TGTGCCAGCAGCTTATCACTTACCCAAGAGACCCAGTACTTC.

V usage is TRBV11-1 and J usage is TRBJ1-6; TRBD1 matches 8 bases. The CDR3 is made up of 14 amino acids. Germline CDR1 is SGHAT and CDR2 is FQDESV (reference sequence). J gave up 5 bases and V 5 bases, and 2 bases lay outside the gene matches. The CDR3 protein is CASSLTGDNSPLHF. CDR3 nucleotides: TGTGCCAGCAGCCTGACAGGGGATAATTCACCCCTCCACTTT.

The chain joins TRBV2 to TRBJ1-5, with unresolved D. CDR3 size: 15 residues. V was cut by 1 base and J by 7 bases, with 14 bases left in between. CDR1 is SNHLY, CDR2 FYNNEI, per germline. The CDR3 sequence: CASSEGIRARQPQHF. The CDR3 DNA is TGTGCCAGCAGTGAAGGTATTAGGGCTCGCCAGCCCCAGCATTTT.

V gene TRBV2 combines with J gene TRBJ2-7, with 7 bases fitting TRBD1. V gave up 8 bases and J gave up 3 bases; unmatched junction bases: 7. Germline V gene data show CDR1 as SNHLY and CDR2 as FYNNEI. CDR3 length: 13 amino acids. As DNA, the CDR3 is TGTGCCAGCTCGGGACAGATTAACTACGAGCAGTACTTC. It encodes CASSGQINYEQYF.

The chain has TRBV7-9 and TRBJ1-1; D not resolved. CDR3 length: 14 residues. CDR1 SEHNR and CDR2 FQNEAQ come from the germline V gene (reference sequence). The V gene lost 4 bases and the J gene lost 3 bases, with 12 bases spanning the gap. This CDR3 is CASSSGSGDTEAFF. The CDR3 bases are TGTGCCAGCAGCTCCGGTTCAGGCGACACTGAAGCTTTCTTT.